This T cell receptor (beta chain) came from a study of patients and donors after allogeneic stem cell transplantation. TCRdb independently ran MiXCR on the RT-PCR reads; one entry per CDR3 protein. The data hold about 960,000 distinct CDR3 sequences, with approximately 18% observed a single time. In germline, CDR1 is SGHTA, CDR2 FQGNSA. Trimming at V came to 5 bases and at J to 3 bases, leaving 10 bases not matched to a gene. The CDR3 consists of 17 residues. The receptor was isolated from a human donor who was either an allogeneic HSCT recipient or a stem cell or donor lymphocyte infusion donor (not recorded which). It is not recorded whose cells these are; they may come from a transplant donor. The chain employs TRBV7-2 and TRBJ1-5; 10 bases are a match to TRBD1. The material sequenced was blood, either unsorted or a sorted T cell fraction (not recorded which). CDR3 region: CASSDAGTGVFNQPQHF. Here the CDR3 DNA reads TGTGCCAGCAGCGATGCAGGGACAGGGGTGTTCAATCAGCCCCAGCATTTT.